These 28 T cell receptor beta chains were sequenced from one sample in a study of CD8 T cells in ankylosing spondylitis. TCRdb reanalysed the 5' RACE reads using MiXCR and keeps one entry per CDR3 protein. The sample has 250,000 to 300,000 distinct CDR3 sequences, around 20% seen once. The sequenced sample was blood, either unsorted or a sorted T cell fraction (not recorded which). These TCRs come from a male donor with ankylosing spondylitis or in good health (not recorded which).

The CDR3: CSARVATMDTQYF. The CDR3 nucleotides are TGCAGTGCTAGAGTCGCGACCATGGATACGCAGTATTTT. The rearrangement joins TRBV20-1 to TRBJ2-3; D not resolved. The germline CDR1 and CDR2 sequences are DFQATT and SNEGSKA (reference sequence). The CDR3 is made up of 13 amino acids. The germline V and J ends were trimmed by 1 base and 6 bases, with 11 bases remaining between them.

This clonotype was counted once. A much larger clone lies one base from this, so it may be a read error. This sequence joins TRBV6-5 and TRBJ2-3; perhaps D is TRBD1 or TRBD2 (5 bases each). Trimming shortened V by 4 bases and J by 4 bases, and 12 bases separated the two germline ends. CDR1 is MNHEY and CDR2 is SVGAGI in the germline V gene. The CDR3 has 14 amino acids. CDR3 sequence (DNA): TGTGCCAGCAGTTCACTAACGGGACCAGATACGCAGTATTTT. It translates to CASSSLTGPDTQYF.

This clonotype was observed a few times. The rearrangement links TRBV5-1 to TRBJ2-5; possibly TRBD1 for D (6 bases). V was clipped by 3 bases and J by 2 bases, with 11 bases between them. The CDR3 has 14 residues. Germline V gives CDR1 SGHRS, CDR2 YFSETQ. Written as DNA, the CDR3 is TGCGCCAGCAGCTCGGCCGGGACACAAGAGACCCAGTACTTC. Translation gives CASSSAGTQETQYF.

This clonotype has only one observation. One end of the junction does not line up with germline, which may come from a read error. This chain links TRBV5-1 with TRBJ2-1, with D unclear. Germline CDR1 and CDR2: SGHRS and YFSETQ. The CDR3 spans 11 residues. The CDR3 DNA follows: TGCACCAGCAGCTTGGAAAATGAGCAGTTCTTC. This encodes CTSSLENEQFF.

This rearrangement joins TRBV6-1 to TRBJ1-4; D possibly corresponds to TRBD1 (6 bases). The CDR3 covers 15 residues. Germline CDR1 and CDR2: MNHNS and SASEGT. Trimming took 6 bases from V and 0 from J, leaving 11 bases between them. The CDR3 DNA reads TGTGCCAGCAGGCAAGACAGGCCAACTAATGAAAAACTGTTTTTT. Amino acid sequence: CASRQDRPTNEKLFF.

The chain recombines TRBV7-3 with TRBJ2-1; the D gene is possibly TRBD1 (6 bases). The length of the CDR3 is 16 residues. The V gene's germline CDR1 is SGHTA and CDR2 FQGTGA. Between the trimmed V and J ends, which lost 7 bases and 2 bases, there was a span of 18 bases. The CDR3 DNA sequence: TGTGCCAGCACCCCCGGTTTAGGGACACCCTACAATGAGCAGTTCTTC. The encoded protein is CASTPGLGTPYNEQFF.

The J gene is TRBJ1-2, the V gene TRBV14; D gene uncertain. The CDR3 consists of 15 residues. Germline V gene data show CDR1 as SGHDN and CDR2 as FVKESK. Trimming pared 1 base from V and 4 bases from J, leaving 13 bases between. The CDR3 reads CASSQGQRVGYGYTF. The CDR3 DNA sequence: TGTGCCAGCAGCCAAGGCCAGCGCGTAGGCTATGGCTACACCTTC.

This chain connects TRBV5-1 to TRBJ1-1, with D possibly being TRBD1 (5 bases). The V gene's germline CDR1 is SGHRS and CDR2 YFSETQ. The CDR3 is made up of 14 amino acids. Trimming took off 5 bases at V and 1 base at J, with 12 bases between the two ends. The CDR3 loop is CASSTGHTNTEAFF. The DNA for the CDR3 is TGCGCCAGCAGTACCGGACACACGAACACTGAAGCTTTCTTT. Using reference TRBV5-1 and TRBJ1-1 for the parts outside the CDR3, the full variable domain is KAGVTQTPRYLIKTRGQQVTLSCSPISGHRSVSWYQQTPGQGLQFLFEYFSETQRNKGNFPGRFSGRQFSNSRSEMNVSTLELGDSALYLCASSTGHTNTEAFFGQGTRLTVV.

The rearrangement links TRBV5-1 to TRBJ1-4, with D possibly matching TRBD1 (5 bases). The V end lost 0 bases, the J end lost 8 bases, and 8 bases lay between the germline ends. Germline CDR1 and CDR2: SGHRS and YFSETQ. This CDR3 spans 13 amino acids. The DNA of the CDR3 is TGCGCCAGCAGCTTGGCTGGACACGAAAAACTGTTTTTT. Translated, it gives CASSLAGHEKLFF.

This rearrangement joins TRBV6-1 to TRBJ2-1; D might be TRBD1 (6 bases). Trimming took 5 bases from V and 9 from J, leaving 14 bases between them. The CDR3 is 13 residues long. Germline CDR1 is MNHNS and CDR2 is SASEGT. The CDR3 nucleotides read TGTGCCAGCAGTCCACAGGGTAAGGGTGAGCAGTTCTTC. This codes for CASSPQGKGEQFF.

This chain joins TRBV20-1 and TRBJ2-7; TRBD2 matches 8 bases. Trimming at V came to 1 base and at J to 8 bases, leaving 19 bases not matched to a gene. The CDR3 totals 17 residues. Germline V CDR1 and CDR2: DFQATT, SNEGSKA (reference sequence). CDR3 sequence reads: CSARASTRAGAVYKQYV. In DNA form, the CDR3 reads TGCAGTGCTAGAGCGTCAACTCGAGCGGGAGCAGTGTACAAGCAGTACGTC.

This clonotype occurred a few times. V usage is TRBV20-1 and J usage is TRBJ1-1; D possibly corresponds to TRBD1 (6 bases). V lost 0 bases to trimming and J lost 1 base, with 12 bases between them. CDR1 and CDR2 (germline): DFQATT, SNEGSKA (reference sequence). This CDR3 has 15 amino acids. The CDR3 region has the DNA TGCAGTGCTAGAGATTTGGGACACCCGAACACTGAAGCTTTCTTT. This translates into CSARDLGHPNTEAFF.

The CDR3 bases are TGTGCCAGCAGCTTTCTGGGGGGGGCTGATGAGCAGTTCTTC. This translates into CASSFLGGADEQFF. This chain uses TRBV13 with TRBJ2-1, with D possibly matching TRBD2 (7 bases). Trimming took 3 bases from V and 8 from J, leaving 14 bases between them. The germline gives CDR1 PRHDT, CDR2 FYEKMQ (reference sequence). CDR3 length: 14 amino acids. Combining the CDR3 with reference TRBV13 and TRBJ2-1 gives the whole variable domain AAGVIQSPRHLIKEKRETATLKCYPIPRHDTVYWYQQGPGQDPQFLISFYEKMQSDKGSIPDRFSAQQFSDYHSELNMSSLELGDSALYFCASSFLGGADEQFFGPGTRLTVL.

This chain connects TRBV7-2 to TRBJ1-2; 7 bases align to TRBD1. The CDR3 extends over 15 amino acids. The junction had 10 bases not matched to a gene; V was cut back by 4 bases and J by 5 bases. In germline, CDR1 is SGHTA, CDR2 FQGNSA. The CDR3 loop reads CASSYYRGSLYGYTF. In nucleotides, the CDR3 is TGTGCCAGCAGCTATTACAGGGGTTCTTTATATGGCTACACCTTC. The entire variable domain, with the rest obtained from reference TRBV7-2 and TRBJ1-2, is as follows: GAGVSQSPSNKVTEKGKDVELRCDPISGHTALYWYRQSLGQGLEFLIYFQGNSAPDKSGLPSDRFSAERTGGSVSTLTIQRTQQEDSAVYLCASSYYRGSLYGYTFGSGTRLTVV.

There are a few counts of this clonotype. The V call is TRBV19, the J call TRBJ1-5; D might be TRBD1 (6 bases). The length of the CDR3 is 17 residues. V dropped 7 bases and J dropped 2 bases, with 21 bases sitting between them. CDR1 and CDR2 from the germline V gene are LNHDA and SQIVND (reference sequence). CDR3 sequence: CASNLSPGAGRNQPQHF. The CDR3 DNA reads TGTGCCAGTAACTTATCCCCGGGGGCAGGACGCAATCAGCCCCAGCATTTT. Full variable domain (outside the CDR3, taken from reference TRBV19 and TRBJ1-5): DGGITQSPKYLFRKEGQNVTLSCEQNLNHDAMYWYRQDPGQGLRLIYYSQIVNDFQKGDIAEGYSVSREKKESFPLTVTSAQKNPTAFYLCASNLSPGAGRNQPQHFGDGTRLSIL.

This clonotype was counted a few times. At one boundary the junction diverges from the germline segment, which might be a read error. The chain combines TRBV7-9 with TRBJ2-3, with 8 bases aligning to TRBD2. CDR3 length: 14 residues. The V gene's germline CDR1 is SEHNR and CDR2 FQNEAQ (reference sequence). CDR3: CAISGRGPTDTQYF. Here the CDR3 DNA reads TGTGCCATCAGCGGGAGAGGACCCACAGATACGCAGTATTTT.

This clonotype was seen a few times. This chain links TRBV12-3 or TRBV12-4 with TRBJ1-4; TRBD1 might be the D (6 bases). The CDR3 runs to 15 residues. Trimming took 5 bases from V and 2 from J, leaving 12 bases between them. CDR3 DNA: TGTGCCAGCAGTCCGGGGACATCCACTAATGAAAAACTGTTTTTT. Residues: CASSPGTSTNEKLFF.

This clonotype was counted at least ten times. This rearrangement joins TRBV28 to TRBJ2-1; 8 bases line up with TRBD2. CDR1 and CDR2 from the germline V gene are MDHEN and SYDVKM. The CDR3 totals 15 residues. The junction had 4 bases not matched to a gene; V was cut back by 3 bases and J by 3 bases. CDR3 in amino acids: CASSLRLAGYNEQFF. CDR3 coding DNA: TGTGCCAGCAGTTTGAGGCTAGCGGGCTACAATGAGCAGTTCTTC. The complete variable domain, with remaining parts taken from reference TRBV28 and TRBJ2-1, reads DVKVTQSSRYLVKRTGEKVFLECVQDMDHENMFWYRQDPGLGLRLIYFSYDVKMKEKGDIPEGYSVSREKKERFSLILESASTNQTSMYLCASSLRLAGYNEQFFGPGTRLTVL.

This clonotype was seen ten or more times. The chain links TRBV29-1 to TRBJ2-6; maybe TRBD1 (6 bases). Trimming removed 6 bases at V and 3 bases at J, with 9 bases between. Germline V gives CDR1 SQVTM, CDR2 ANQGSEA. The CDR3 is 13 amino acids. The CDR3 protein is CSVMTGGANVLTF. The CDR3 DNA reads as TGCAGCGTCATGACAGGTGGGGCCAACGTCCTGACTTTC. The full variable domain, in which reference TRBV29-1 and TRBJ2-6 provide the parts outside the CDR3, is SAVISQKPSRDICQRGTSLTIQCQVDSQVTMMFWYRQQPGQSLTLIATANQGSEATYESGFVIDKFPISRPNLTFSTLTVSNMSPEDSSIYLCSVMTGGANVLTFGAGSRLTVL.

The V gene is TRBV20-1, the J gene TRBJ2-3, with 10 bases matching TRBD2. The CDR3 has 16 amino acids. Germline V CDR1 and CDR2: DFQATT, SNEGSKA (reference sequence). V lost 3 bases to trimming and J lost 5 bases; unmatched junction nucleotides: 11. The CDR3 coding sequence is TGCAGTGCTAGCCTGTCTAGCGGGAGTATACAAGATACGCAGTATTTT. Translating it yields CSASLSSGSIQDTQYF.

This clonotype was seen only a few times. The chain uses TRBV18 and TRBJ2-1; 8 nucleotides line up with TRBD2. In germline, CDR1 is KGHSH, CDR2 LQKENI. This CDR3 region has 17 residues. V shed 3 bases and J 0 bases; nucleotides not matched to a gene: 7. CDR3 DNA: TGTGCCAGCTCACCGCAACTAGCGGAGAGCTCCTACAATGAGCAGTTCTTC. This gives the protein CASSPQLAESSYNEQFF.

The chain joins TRBV2 to TRBJ2-7, with D perhaps TRBD2 (5 bases). Germline CDR1 SNHLY, CDR2 FYNNEI. The CDR3 consists of 13 residues. V lost 4 bases and J lost 3, with 10 bases in between. For the CDR3, the DNA is TGTGCCAGCAGTGGACACCGGGGCTACGAGCAGTACGTC. Residues: CASSGHRGYEQYV.

This clonotype was recorded many times. At one end the junction does not follow the germline gene, possibly because of a read error. V is TRBV7-7 and J is TRBJ2-2; no reliable D call. The germline gives CDR1 SSHAT, CDR2 FNYEAQ (reference sequence). The CDR3 sequence is 14 residues long. The CDR3 bases are TGTGCTAGCAGCTTAGGCTTGGGGACCGGGGAGCTGTTTTTT. Translating it yields CASSLGLGTGELFF.

V is TRBV20-1 and J is TRBJ2-7; TRBD2 agrees at 10 bases. Germline assignment: CDR1 DFQATT and CDR2 SNEGSKA (reference sequence). This CDR3 comprises 15 residues. Germline trimming cut 3 bases from V and 1 base from J; bases unmatched to any gene: 6. Written as DNA, the CDR3 is TGCAGTGCTAGGACCCTAGCGGGAGTGTCCTACGAGCAGTACGTC. This gives the protein CSARTLAGVSYEQYV.

The chain recombines TRBV20-1 with TRBJ1-2; maybe TRBD1 (6 bases). V gave up 6 bases and J gave up 2 bases, with 13 bases separating them. This CDR3 spans 13 amino acids. The germline CDR1 and CDR2 sequences are DFQATT and SNEGSKA (reference sequence). The CDR3 reads CSAVGGRNYGYTF. The CDR3 bases are TGCAGTGCCGTCGGGGGGCGAAACTATGGCTACACCTTC.

This sequence joins TRBV5-1 and TRBJ2-1, with 8 bases fitting TRBD1. Trimming cost V 3 bases and J 3 bases; bases outside gene matches: 5. The CDR3 totals 15 residues. Germline loops: CDR1 SGHRS, CDR2 YFSETQ. Written as DNA, the CDR3 is TGCGCCAGCAGCTGGGGCGGGACAGGCTACAATGAGCAGTTCTTC. This translates into CASSWGGTGYNEQFF.

This clonotype was counted only a few times. The rearrangement joins TRBV6-1 to TRBJ2-7; D is perhaps TRBD1 (6 bases). The germline V and J ends were trimmed by 1 base and 6 bases, with 16 bases remaining between them. Germline lookup yields CDR1 MNHNS and CDR2 SASEGT. The CDR3 is 15 residues long. The CDR3 DNA follows: TGTGCCAGCAGTGAAGGTCTCAGGGGACCCTTCGAGCAGTACGTC. Translated, it gives CASSEGLRGPFEQYV.

The chain is built from TRBV5-1 and TRBJ2-1; 7 positions agree with TRBD2. The CDR3 sequence is 17 residues long. Germline CDR1 SGHRS, CDR2 YFSETQ. Unmatched junction bases numbered 9, after V lost 1 base and J lost 2 bases. CDR3 DNA: TGCGCCAGCAGCTTGACGATGGGAGGGCCTACCTACAATGAGCAGTTCTTC. Translation gives CASSLTMGGPTYNEQFF.